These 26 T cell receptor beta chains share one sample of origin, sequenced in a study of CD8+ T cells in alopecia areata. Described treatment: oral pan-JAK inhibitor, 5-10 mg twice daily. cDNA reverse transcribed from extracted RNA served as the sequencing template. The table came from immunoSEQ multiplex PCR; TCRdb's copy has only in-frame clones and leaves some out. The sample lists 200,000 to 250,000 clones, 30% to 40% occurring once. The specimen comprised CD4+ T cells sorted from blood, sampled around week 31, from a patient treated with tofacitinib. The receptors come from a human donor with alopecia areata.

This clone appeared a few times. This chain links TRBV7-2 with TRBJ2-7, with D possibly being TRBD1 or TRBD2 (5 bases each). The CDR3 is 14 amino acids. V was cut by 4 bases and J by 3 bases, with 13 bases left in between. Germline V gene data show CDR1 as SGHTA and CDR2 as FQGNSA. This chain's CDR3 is CASSSGLQGYEQYF. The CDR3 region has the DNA TGTGCCAGCAGCTCGGGGCTCCAAGGCTACGAGCAGTACTTC.

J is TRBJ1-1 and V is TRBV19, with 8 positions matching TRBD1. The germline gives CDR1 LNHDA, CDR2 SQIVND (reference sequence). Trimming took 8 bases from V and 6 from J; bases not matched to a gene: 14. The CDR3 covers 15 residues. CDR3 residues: CASENRDRRGAEAFF. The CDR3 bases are TGTGCCAGTGAGAACCGGGACAGGCGGGGAGCTGAAGCTTTCTTT.

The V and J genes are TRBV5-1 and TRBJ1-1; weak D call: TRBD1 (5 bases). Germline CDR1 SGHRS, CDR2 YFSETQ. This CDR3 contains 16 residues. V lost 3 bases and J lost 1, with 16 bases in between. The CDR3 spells CASSSGDNNGNTEAFF. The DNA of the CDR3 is TGCGCCAGCAGCTCGGGGGATAACAACGGGAACACTGAAGCTTTCTTT.

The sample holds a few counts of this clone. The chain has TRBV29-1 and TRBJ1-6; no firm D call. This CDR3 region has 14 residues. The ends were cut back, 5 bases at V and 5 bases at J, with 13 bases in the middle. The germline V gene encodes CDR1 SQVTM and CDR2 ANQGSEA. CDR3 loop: CSVSVERDNSPLHF. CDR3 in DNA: TGCAGCGTTAGCGTAGAAAGGGATAATTCACCCCTCCACTTT.

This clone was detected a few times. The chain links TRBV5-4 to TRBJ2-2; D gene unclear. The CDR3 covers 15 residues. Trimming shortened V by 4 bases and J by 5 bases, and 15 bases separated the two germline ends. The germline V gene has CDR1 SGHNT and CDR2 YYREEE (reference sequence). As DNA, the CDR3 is TGTGCCAGCAGCACGAACACCGACCGGACCGGGGAGCTGTTTTTT. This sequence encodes CASSTNTDRTGELFF. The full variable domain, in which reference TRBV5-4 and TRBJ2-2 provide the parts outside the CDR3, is ETGVTQSPTHLIKTRGQQVTLRCSSQSGHNTVSWYQQALGQGPQFIFQYYREEENGRGNFPPRFSGLQFPNYSSELNVNALELDDSALYLCASSTNTDRTGELFFGEGSRLTVL.

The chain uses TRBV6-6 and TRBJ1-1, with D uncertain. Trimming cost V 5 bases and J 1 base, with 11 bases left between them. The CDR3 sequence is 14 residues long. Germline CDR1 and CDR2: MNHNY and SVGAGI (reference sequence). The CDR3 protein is CASSDERWNTEAFF. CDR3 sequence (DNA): TGTGCCAGCAGTGACGAGCGTTGGAACACTGAAGCTTTCTTT.

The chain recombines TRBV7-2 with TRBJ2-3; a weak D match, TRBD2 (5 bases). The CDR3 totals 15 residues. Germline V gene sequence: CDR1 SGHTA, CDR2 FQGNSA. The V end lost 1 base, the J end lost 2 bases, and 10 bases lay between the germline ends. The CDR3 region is CASSLVAIHTDTQYF. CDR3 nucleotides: TGTGCCAGCAGCTTAGTAGCGATTCACACAGATACGCAGTATTTT.

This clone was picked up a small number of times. CDR3 in amino acids: CASSGQANEQYF. The CDR3, as DNA: TGTGCCAGCAGTGGACAGGCAAACGAGCAGTACTTC. The chain couples TRBV6-6 to TRBJ2-7; 7 nucleotides line up with TRBD1. The CDR3 totals 12 residues. After removal of 5 bases from V and 5 bases from J, the junction contained 3 bases not matched to a gene. Germline CDR1 reads MNHNY; CDR2 reads SVGAGI (reference sequence).

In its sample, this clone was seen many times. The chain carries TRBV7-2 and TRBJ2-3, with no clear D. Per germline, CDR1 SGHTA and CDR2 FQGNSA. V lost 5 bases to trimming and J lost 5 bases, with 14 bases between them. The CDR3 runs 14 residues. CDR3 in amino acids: CASSLLVRRDTQYF. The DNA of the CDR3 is TGTGCCAGCAGCCTCTTAGTAAGGCGAGATACGCAGTATTTT.

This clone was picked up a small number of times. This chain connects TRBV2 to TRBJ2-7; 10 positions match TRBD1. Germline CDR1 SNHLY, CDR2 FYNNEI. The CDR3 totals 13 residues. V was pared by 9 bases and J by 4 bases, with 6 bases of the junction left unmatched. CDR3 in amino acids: CASGGQGTYEQYF. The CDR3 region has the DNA TGTGCCAGTGGGGGACAGGGGACTTACGAGCAGTACTTC.

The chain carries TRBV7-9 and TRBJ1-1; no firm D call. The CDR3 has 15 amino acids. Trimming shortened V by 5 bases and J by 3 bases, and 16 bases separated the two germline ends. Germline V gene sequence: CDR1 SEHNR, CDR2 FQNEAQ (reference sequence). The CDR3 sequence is CASSLVGRVYTEAFF. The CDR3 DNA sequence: TGTGCCAGCAGCCTAGTCGGAAGGGTATACACTGAAGCTTTCTTT.

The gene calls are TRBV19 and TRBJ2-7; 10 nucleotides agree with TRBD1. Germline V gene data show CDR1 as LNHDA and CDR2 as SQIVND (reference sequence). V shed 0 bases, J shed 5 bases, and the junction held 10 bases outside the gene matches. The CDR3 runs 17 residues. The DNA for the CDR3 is TGTGCCAGTAGTATAGAAGCCCCGGACAGGGGGGCCAACGAGCAGTACTTC. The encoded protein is CASSIEAPDRGANEQYF.

CDR3 nucleotide sequence: TGCGCCAGCAGCTTGGTAGACGTGTCAGGAAACACTGAAGCTTTCTTT. This sequence encodes CASSLVDVSGNTEAFF. The chain combines TRBV5-1 with TRBJ1-1; D remains unclear. V dropped 0 bases and J dropped 2 bases, with 14 bases sitting between them. Germline CDR1 is SGHRS and CDR2 is YFSETQ. The CDR3 spans 16 residues.

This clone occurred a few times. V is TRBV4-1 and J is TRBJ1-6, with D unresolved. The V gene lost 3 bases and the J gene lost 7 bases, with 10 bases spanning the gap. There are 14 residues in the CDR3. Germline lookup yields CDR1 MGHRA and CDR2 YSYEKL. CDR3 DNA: TGCGCCAGCAGCCAGGGTCATGGGAATTCACCCCTCCACTTT. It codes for CASSQGHGNSPLHF.

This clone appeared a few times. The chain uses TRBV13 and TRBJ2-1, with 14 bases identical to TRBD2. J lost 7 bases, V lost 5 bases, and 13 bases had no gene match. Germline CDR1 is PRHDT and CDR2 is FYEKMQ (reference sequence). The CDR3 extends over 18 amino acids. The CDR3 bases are TGTGCCAGCAGCGGAACGCGTACGGGACTAGCGGGAGCGAATGAGCAGTTCTTC. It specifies CASSGTRTGLAGANEQFF.

In DNA, the CDR3 is TGCGCCAGCAGCCCGGGGGGCACCCCGGGGGATACGCAGTATTTT. It specifies CASSPGGTPGDTQYF. The rearrangement uses TRBV5-1 and TRBJ2-3, with D maybe TRBD2 (7 bases). CDR3 length: 15 residues. Trimming left V 4 bases short and J 6 bases short, with 18 bases between. Per germline, CDR1 SGHRS and CDR2 YFSETQ.

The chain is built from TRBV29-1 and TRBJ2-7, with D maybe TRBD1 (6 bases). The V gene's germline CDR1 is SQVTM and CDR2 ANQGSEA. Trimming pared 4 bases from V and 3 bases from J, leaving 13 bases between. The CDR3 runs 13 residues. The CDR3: CSVAPGQHYEQYF. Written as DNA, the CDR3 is TGCAGCGTTGCGCCGGGACAACACTACGAGCAGTACTTC.

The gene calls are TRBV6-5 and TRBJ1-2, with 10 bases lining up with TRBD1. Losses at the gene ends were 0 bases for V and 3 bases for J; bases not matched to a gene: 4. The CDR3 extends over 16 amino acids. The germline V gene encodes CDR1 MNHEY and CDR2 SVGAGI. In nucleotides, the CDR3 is TGTGCCAGCAGTTACTCGGGGACAGGGGATTACTATGGCTACACCTTC. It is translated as CASSYSGTGDYYGYTF.

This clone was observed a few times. The CDR3 nucleotides read TGTGCCAGCACCCAGACAGGCCCCCTCCACTTT. The encoded protein is CASTQTGPLHF. J is TRBJ1-6 and V is TRBV6-5, with D perhaps matching TRBD1 (6 bases). This CDR3 region has 11 residues. CDR1 is MNHEY, CDR2 SVGAGI, per germline. The ends were cut back, 7 bases at V and 13 bases at J, with 11 bases in the middle.

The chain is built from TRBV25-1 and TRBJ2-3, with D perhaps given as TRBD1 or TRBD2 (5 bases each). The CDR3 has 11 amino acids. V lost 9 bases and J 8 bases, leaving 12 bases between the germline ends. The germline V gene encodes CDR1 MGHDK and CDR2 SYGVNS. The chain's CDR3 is CASLIGTTQYF. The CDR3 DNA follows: TGTGCCAGTCTCATCGGGACTACGCAGTATTTT.

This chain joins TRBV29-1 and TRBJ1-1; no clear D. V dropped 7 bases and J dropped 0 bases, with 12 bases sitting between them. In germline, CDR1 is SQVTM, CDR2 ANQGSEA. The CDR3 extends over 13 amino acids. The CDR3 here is CSARLLVNTEAFF. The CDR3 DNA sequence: TGCAGCGCACGACTCCTTGTGAACACTGAAGCTTTCTTT.

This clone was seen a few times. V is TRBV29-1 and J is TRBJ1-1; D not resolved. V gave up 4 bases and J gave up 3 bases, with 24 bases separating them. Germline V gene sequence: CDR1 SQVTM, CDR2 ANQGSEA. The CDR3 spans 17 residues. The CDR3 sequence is CSVGSPGKGVRYTEAFF. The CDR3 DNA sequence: TGCAGCGTTGGGTCCCCGGGGAAGGGAGTACGGTACACTGAAGCTTTCTTT.

Written as DNA, the CDR3 is TGTGCCAGCAGCTTAGGCGTCAGGGGCTCTGGGGCCAACGTCCTGACTTTC. Its translation: CASSLGVRGSGANVLTF. This rearrangement joins TRBV7-6 to TRBJ2-6; D possibly corresponds to TRBD1 (6 bases). The CDR3 is 17 residues long. Trimming removed 1 base at V and 0 bases at J, with 10 bases between. Germline V CDR1 and CDR2: SGHVS, FNYEAQ.

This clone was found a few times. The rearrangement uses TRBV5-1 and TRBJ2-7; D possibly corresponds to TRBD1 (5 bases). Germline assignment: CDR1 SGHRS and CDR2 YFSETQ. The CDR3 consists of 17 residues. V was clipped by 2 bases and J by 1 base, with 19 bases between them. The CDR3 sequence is CASSLGDRPTGSYEQYF. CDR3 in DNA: TGCGCCAGCAGCTTAGGCGACAGACCCACCGGATCCTACGAGCAGTACTTC.

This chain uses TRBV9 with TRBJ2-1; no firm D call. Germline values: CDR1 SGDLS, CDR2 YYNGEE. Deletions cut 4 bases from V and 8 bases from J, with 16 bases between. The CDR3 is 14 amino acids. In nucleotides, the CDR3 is TGTGCCAGCAGCCCAGGAAAAGTTAGGGATGAGCAGTTCTTC. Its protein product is CASSPGKVRDEQFF.

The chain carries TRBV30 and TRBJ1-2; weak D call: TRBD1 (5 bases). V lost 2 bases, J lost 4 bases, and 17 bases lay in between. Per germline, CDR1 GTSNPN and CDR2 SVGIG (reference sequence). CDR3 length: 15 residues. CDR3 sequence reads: CAWSKGSGPLYGYTF. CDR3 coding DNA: TGTGCCTGGAGTAAAGGCTCAGGGCCCCTCTATGGCTACACCTTC.